The present TCR beta chain was sequenced within a study of beta chain features in type 1 diabetes. Findings and limits, study-wide: Fewer insertions but more deletions were seen at VDJ junctions in type 1 diabetes patients.

Every bit of the isolated RNA underwent reverse transcription, so sequencing read expressed TCRB transcripts. Only in-frame clones appear in the TCRdb table, and some are missing; sequencing was by immunoSEQ multiplex PCR. The profile shows 450,000 or so clones, 11% of them singletons. Concerning this clone: Antigen specificity is unknown.

All of the sorted populations showed purity greater than 95%. From germline, CDR1 is SEHNR and CDR2 FQNEAQ (reference sequence). Trimming left V 7 bases short and J 7 bases short, with 4 bases between. The CDR3 length is 10 residues. The receptor was derived from a woman under 30 in good health. The chain carries TRBV7-9 and TRBJ2-2; no clear D gene. The specimen sequenced was naive CD4+ T cells from blood. The CDR3 is CASTGGELFF. CDR3 coding DNA: TGTGCCAGCACCGGCGGGGAGCTGTTTTTT. The variable domain in full, with the rest retrieved from reference TRBV7-9 and TRBJ2-2, is DTGVSQNPRHKITKRGQNVTFRCDPISEHNRLYWYRQTLGQGPEFLTYFQNEAQLEKSRLLSDRFSAERPKGSFSTLEIQRTEQGDSAMYLCASTGGELFFGEGSRLTVL.